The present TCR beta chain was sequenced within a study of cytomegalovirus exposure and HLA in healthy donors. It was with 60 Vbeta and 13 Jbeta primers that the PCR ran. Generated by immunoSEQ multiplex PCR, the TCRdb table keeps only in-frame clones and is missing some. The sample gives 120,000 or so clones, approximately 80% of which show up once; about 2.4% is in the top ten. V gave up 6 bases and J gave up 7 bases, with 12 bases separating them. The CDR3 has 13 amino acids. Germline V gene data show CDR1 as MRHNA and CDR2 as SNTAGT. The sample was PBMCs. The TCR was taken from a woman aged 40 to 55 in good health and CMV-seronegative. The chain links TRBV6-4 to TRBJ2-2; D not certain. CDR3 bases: TGTGCCAGCAGCTTGACTGCTTTCGGGGAGCTGTTTTTT. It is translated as CASSLTAFGELFF.